This TCR beta chain was recorded in a study of control samples from healthy donors and cancer patients. The method was immunoSEQ multiplex PCR; TCRdb's version includes in-frame clones alone and lacks a portion of them. The repertoire holds some 70,000 clones, with 65% to 85% as singletons. V gave up 1 base and J gave up 0 bases; unmatched junction bases: 5. The CDR3 length is 17 residues. The germline V gene encodes CDR1 SGHRS and CDR2 YFSETQ. The rearrangement joins TRBV5-1 to TRBJ1-3, with 9 positions matching TRBD1. Input material: blood. The source of this sequence is a man aged 55 to 70 in good health. CDR3 region: CASSLQGQGGSGNTIYF. The CDR3 DNA reads TGCGCCAGCAGCTTGCAGGGACAGGGCGGCTCTGGAAACACCATATATTTT.